These T cell receptor beta chains were read from a single sample in a study of T cells in Graves' hyperthyroidism and ophthalmopathy. Via MiXCR, TCRdb re-called the multiplex PCR reads, giving one row per CDR3 protein. The sample has 250,000 or so distinct CDR3 sequences; around 15% are singletons. What was sequenced was blood. Every receptor here comes from a woman aged 50 to 65 with Graves' hyperthyroidism that later progressed to Graves' ophthalmopathy. Both conserved end residues are part of each CDR3. D genes are given only for firm matches. Size values are once, few and many counts, or a class for expanded clones, and some rows have none.

V gene	clone size	J gene	D gene	CDR3 protein	CDR3 DNA
TRBV10-1	NA	TRBJ2-2	TRBD2	CANSGLEWFGELFF	TGCGCCAACAGCGGACTAGAATGGTTCGGGGAGCTGTTTTTT
TRBV5-1	many	TRBJ2-1	TRBD1	CASSFRTGLYNEQFF	TGCGCCAGCAGCTTCCGGACAGGGCTCTACAATGAGCAGTTCTTC
TRBV2	many	TRBJ2-1	NA	CASSSGLYNEQFF	TGTGCCAGCAGCTCGGGACTTTACAATGAGCAGTTCTTC
TRBV20-1	many	TRBJ2-1	NA	CSARDTGPPYNEQFF	TGCAGTGCTAGAGATACAGGTCCCCCCTACAATGAGCAGTTCTTC
TRBV29-1	few	TRBJ1-4	TRBD1	CSVDLQGAEDEKLFF	TGCAGCGTTGACCTGCAGGGGGCGGAGGATGAAAAACTGTTTTTT
TRBV3-1	many	TRBJ1-1	NA	CASSLRMAEAFF	TGTGCCAGCAGCCTACGGATGGCTGAAGCTTTCTTT
TRBV2	many	TRBJ2-7	TRBD2	CANEVAGVPYEQYF	TGTGCCAACGAGGTAGCGGGGGTCCCTTACGAGCAGTACTTC
TRBV12-3/TRBV12-4	many	TRBJ1-1	TRBD1	CASNLDRLEAFF	TGTGCCAGCAACCTGGACAGGCTTGAAGCTTTCTTT
TRBV20-1	many	TRBJ1-4	TRBD1	CSTDRVYGEKLFF	TGCAGTACTGACAGGGTATATGGAGAAAAACTGTTTTTT
TRBV7-9	many	TRBJ2-7	TRBD2	CASRRLAGETYEQYF	TGTGCCAGCCGAAGGCTTGCGGGGGAGACCTACGAGCAGTACTTC
TRBV7-9	many	TRBJ2-1	NA	CASSLLSVSDDEQFF	TGTGCCAGCAGCTTACTCTCTGTGAGCGACGATGAGCAGTTCTTC
TRBV9	NA	TRBJ1-1	NA	CASSPERAFF	TGTGCCAGCAGCCCGGAGAGAGCTTTCTTT
TRBV28	many	TRBJ2-7	NA	CASSLRQGRDEQYF	TGTGCCAGCAGTTTACGGCAAGGCCGGGACGAGCAGTACTTC
TRBV18	many	TRBJ2-1	NA	CASSQRTPNSYNEQFF	TGTGCCAGCTCACAAAGGACTCCTAACTCCTACAATGAGCAGTTCTTC
TRBV7-3	many	TRBJ2-2	NA	CASTLDTFTGELFF	TGTGCCAGCACCCTAGACACCTTCACCGGGGAGCTGTTTTTT
TRBV15	NA	TRBJ2-1	NA	CATSRDRGTDNEQFF	TGTGCCACCAGCAGAGATCGGGGGACGGACAATGAGCAGTTCTTC
TRBV11-2	many	TRBJ2-7	NA	CASSSLQTQYYEQYF	TGTGCCAGCAGCTCATTACAGACCCAATACTACGAGCAGTACTTC
TRBV28	many	TRBJ2-1	TRBD2	CASTPGGRAYNEQFF	TGTGCCAGCACCCCCGGGGGGAGAGCCTACAATGAGCAGTTCTTC
TRBV5-6	many	TRBJ2-1	TRBD2	CASSLGLAGFHNEQFF	TGTGCCAGCAGCTTGGGACTAGCGGGATTCCACAATGAGCAGTTCTTC
TRBV9	many	TRBJ2-7	NA	CASSVASFPGEQYF	TGTGCCAGCAGCGTAGCCAGCTTCCCGGGCGAGCAGTACTTC
TRBV5-4	NA	TRBJ2-2	NA	CASSIERAAGELFF	TGTGCCAGCAGTATCGAGCGGGCGGCCGGGGAGCTGTTTTTT
TRBV6-1	NA	TRBJ1-5	NA	CASSESQLNGPQHF	TGTGCCAGCAGTGAATCACAACTCAATGGGCCCCAGCATTTT
TRBV7-9	once	TRBJ2-7	TRBD2	CASSFIPSGGYEQYF	TGTGCCAGCAGCTTCATACCTAGCGGGGGTTACGAGCAGTACTTC
TRBV20-1	NA	TRBJ1-1	NA	CSARRRLGGTEAFF	TGCAGTGCTAGACGCAGGTTAGGGGGGACTGAAGCTTTCTTT